The entry that follows covers one T cell receptor (beta chain) sequence. Authors' methods: The assay estimated nucleated cells by amplifying reference gene primers. Repertoires were generated with immunoSEQ multiplex PCR, while TCRdb's copy carries only in-frame clones and drops some. The V and J calls and clone size come from that table; D and trimming were worked out from the DNA. The table lists about 180,000 clones, under 90% of them singletons. The junction had 1 base not matched to a gene; V was cut back by 3 bases and J by 1 base. This CDR3 contains 14 residues. Germline V gives CDR1 MNHNS, CDR2 SASEGT. This specimen belongs to a study of blood T cell repertoires in COVID-19. Across the study: Acute and convalescent COVID-19 samples came from the United States, Italy and Spain. Sources were T cells, B-cell-depleted T cells, or PBMCs; the material itself was cDNA or gDNA.

The chain is built from TRBV6-1 and TRBJ2-7, with 9 positions matching TRBD2. This TCR came from a woman of 80 years or more with active or convalescent COVID-19. Sequencing used peripheral blood. CDR3 in DNA: TGTGCCAGCAGTGAGGGACTAGCTTCCTACGAGCAGTACTTC. Protein sequence: CASSEGLASYEQYF.